A single TCR beta chain is shown here with its context. The data are from a study of blood T cell repertoires in COVID-19. Study as a whole: There were acute and convalescent COVID-19 samples, and they came from the United States, Italy and Spain. The cDNA or gDNA used as material had been derived from T cells, B-cell-depleted T cells, or PBMCs.

Authors' analysis steps: Amplification with reference gene primers provided the estimates of nucleated cell counts. Profiling relied on immunoSEQ multiplex PCR, and the TCRdb table lists in-frame clones only, not all of them. For V, J and clone size, that table is used; D and trimming come from the DNA. The repertoire has some 85,000 clones, 75% to 90% of them found once; the top ten carry roughly 19%. The source is a woman aged 80 or over with acute or convalescent COVID-19. Specimen: peripheral blood.

The CDR3 reads CASSSETYSTGELFF. In DNA, the CDR3 is TGTGCCAGCAGTTCCGAGACTTATAGCACCGGGGAGCTGTTTTTT. The V gene is TRBV6-6, the J gene TRBJ2-2; no reliable D call. The length of the CDR3 is 15 residues. V was shortened by 4 bases and J by 4 bases, with 13 bases between the two germline ends. The germline gives CDR1 MNHNY, CDR2 SVGAGI (reference sequence).